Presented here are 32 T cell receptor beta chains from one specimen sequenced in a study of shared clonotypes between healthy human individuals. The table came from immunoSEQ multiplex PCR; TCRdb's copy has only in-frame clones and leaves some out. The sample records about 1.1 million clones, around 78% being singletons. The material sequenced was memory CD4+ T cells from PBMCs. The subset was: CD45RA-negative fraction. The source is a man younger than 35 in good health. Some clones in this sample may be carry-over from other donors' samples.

This CDR3 is CASSLNVMDTQYF. CDR3 nucleotides: TGTGCCAGCAGCCTTAACGTGATGGATACGCAGTATTTT. The chain is built from TRBV7-5 and TRBJ2-3. TRBV7-5 is marked as a pseudogene. There are 13 residues in the CDR3.

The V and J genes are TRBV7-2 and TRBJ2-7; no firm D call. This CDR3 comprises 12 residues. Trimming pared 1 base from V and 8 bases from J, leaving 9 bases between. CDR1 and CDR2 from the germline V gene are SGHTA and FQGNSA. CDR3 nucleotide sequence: TGTGCCAGCAGCTTAGTAGTTTCTAAGCAGTACTTC. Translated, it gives CASSLVVSKQYF. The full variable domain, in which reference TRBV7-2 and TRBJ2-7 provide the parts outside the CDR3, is GAGVSQSPSNKVTEKGKDVELRCDPISGHTALYWYRQSLGQGLEFLIYFQGNSAPDKSGLPSDRFSAERTGGSVSTLTIQRTQQEDSAVYLCASSLVVSKQYFGPGTRLTVT.

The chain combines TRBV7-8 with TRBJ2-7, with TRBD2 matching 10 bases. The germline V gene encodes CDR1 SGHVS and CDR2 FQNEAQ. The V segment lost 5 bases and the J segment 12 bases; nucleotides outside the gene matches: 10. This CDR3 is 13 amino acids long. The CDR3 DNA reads TGTGCCAGCAGCCTAGTCGGACTAGCGGCATCGTACTTC. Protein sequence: CASSLVGLAASYF.

The CDR3 here is CASSLGLWGTSGEQFF. Here the CDR3 DNA reads TGTGCCAGCAGCTTAGGCCTTTGGGGGACTAGCGGGGAGCAGTTCTTC. The chain joins TRBV13 to TRBJ2-1; 12 bases match TRBD2. Germline values: CDR1 PRHDT, CDR2 FYEKMQ (reference sequence). V lost 0 bases to trimming and J lost 10 bases; unmatched junction nucleotides: 7. The CDR3 is 16 amino acids.

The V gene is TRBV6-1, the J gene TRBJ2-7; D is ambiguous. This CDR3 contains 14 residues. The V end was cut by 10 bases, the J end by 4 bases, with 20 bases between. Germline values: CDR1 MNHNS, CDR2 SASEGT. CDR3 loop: CATCEPGLAYEQYF. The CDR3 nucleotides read TGTGCCACCTGTGAACCTGGTCTTGCTTACGAGCAGTACTTC.

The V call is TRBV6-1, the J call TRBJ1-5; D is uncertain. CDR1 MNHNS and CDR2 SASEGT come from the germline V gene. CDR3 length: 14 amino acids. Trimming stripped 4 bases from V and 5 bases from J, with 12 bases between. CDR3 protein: CASSGRDWHQPQHF. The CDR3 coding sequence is TGTGCCAGCAGTGGTAGGGATTGGCATCAGCCCCAGCATTTT.

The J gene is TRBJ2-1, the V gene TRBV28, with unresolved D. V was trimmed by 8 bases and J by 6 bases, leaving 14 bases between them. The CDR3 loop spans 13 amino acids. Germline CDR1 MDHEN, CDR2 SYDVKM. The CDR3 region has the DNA TGTGCCAGCGTAAAAGCTGCGTCCAATGAGCAGTTCTTC. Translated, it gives CASVKAASNEQFF.

CDR3 in amino acids: CASSARQLSNEKLFF. In DNA form, the CDR3 reads TGTGCCAGCAGCGCACGACAGTTGTCTAATGAAAAACTGTTTTTT. The rearrangement joins TRBV7-9 to TRBJ1-4; a weak D match, TRBD1 (5 bases). CDR1 SEHNR and CDR2 FQNEAQ come from the germline V gene (reference sequence). The CDR3 loop spans 15 amino acids. With 5 bases removed from V and 3 bases from J, the gap between germline ends came to 13 bases.

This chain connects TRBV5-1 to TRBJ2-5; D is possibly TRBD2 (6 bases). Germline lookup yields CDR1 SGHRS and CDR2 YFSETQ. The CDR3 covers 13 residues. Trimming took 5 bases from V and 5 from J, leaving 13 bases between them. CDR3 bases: TGCGCCAGCAGGGTAAGCGGGTTTGAGACCCAGTACTTC. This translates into CASRVSGFETQYF.

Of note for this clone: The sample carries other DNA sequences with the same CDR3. The CDR3 reads CASSLSQGHQPQHF. The CDR3 DNA follows: TGTGCCAGCAGTTTGAGTCAGGGCCATCAGCCCCAGCATTTT. The V and J genes are TRBV28 and TRBJ1-5, with D maybe TRBD1 (5 bases). This CDR3 has 14 amino acids. Looked up from germline, CDR1 is MDHEN and CDR2 is SYDVKM. V lost 3 bases and J 5 bases, leaving 11 bases between the germline ends. Together with reference TRBV28 and TRBJ1-5, the CDR3 gives the full variable domain: DVKVTQSSRYLVKRTGEKVFLECVQDMDHENMFWYRQDPGLGLRLIYFSYDVKMKEKGDIPEGYSVSREKKERFSLILESASTNQTSMYLCASSLSQGHQPQHFGDGTRLSIL.

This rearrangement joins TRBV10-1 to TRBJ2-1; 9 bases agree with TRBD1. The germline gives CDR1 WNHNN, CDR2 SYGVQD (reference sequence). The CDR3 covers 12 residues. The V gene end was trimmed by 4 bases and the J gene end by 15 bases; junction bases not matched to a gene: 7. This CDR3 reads CASSAVGQGLFF. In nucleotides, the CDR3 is TGCGCCAGCAGTGCCGTGGGACAGGGACTGTTCTTC.

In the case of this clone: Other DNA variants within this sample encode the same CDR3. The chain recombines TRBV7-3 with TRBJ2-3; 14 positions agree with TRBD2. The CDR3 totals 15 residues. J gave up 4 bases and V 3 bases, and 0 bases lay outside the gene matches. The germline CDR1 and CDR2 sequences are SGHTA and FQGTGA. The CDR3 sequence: CASSLGLAGADTQYF. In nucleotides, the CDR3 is TGTGCCAGCAGCTTGGGACTAGCGGGAGCAGATACGCAGTATTTT.

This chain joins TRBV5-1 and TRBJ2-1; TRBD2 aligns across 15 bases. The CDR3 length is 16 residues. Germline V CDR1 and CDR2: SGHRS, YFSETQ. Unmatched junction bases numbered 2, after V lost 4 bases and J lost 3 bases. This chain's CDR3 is CASSAGLAGGYNEQFF. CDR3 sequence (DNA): TGCGCCAGCAGCGCGGGACTAGCGGGGGGCTACAATGAGCAGTTCTTC.

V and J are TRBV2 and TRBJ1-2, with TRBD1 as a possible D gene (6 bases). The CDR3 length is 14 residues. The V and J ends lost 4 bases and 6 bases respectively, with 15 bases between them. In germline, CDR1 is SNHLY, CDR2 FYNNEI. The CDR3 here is CASSADRRQDGYTF. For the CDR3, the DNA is TGTGCCAGCAGTGCAGACAGGAGGCAGGATGGCTACACCTTC.

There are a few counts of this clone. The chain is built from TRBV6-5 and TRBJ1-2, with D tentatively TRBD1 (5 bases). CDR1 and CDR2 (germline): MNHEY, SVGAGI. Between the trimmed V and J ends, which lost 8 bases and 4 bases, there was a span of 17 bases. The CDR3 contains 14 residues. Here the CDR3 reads CASRDGPPLYGYTF. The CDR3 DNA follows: TGTGCCAGCCGGGACGGCCCCCCTCTCTATGGCTACACCTTC.

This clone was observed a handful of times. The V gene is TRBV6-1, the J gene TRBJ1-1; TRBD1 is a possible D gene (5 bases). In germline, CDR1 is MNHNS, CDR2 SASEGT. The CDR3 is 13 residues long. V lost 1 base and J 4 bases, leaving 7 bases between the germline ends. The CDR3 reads CASSEGDGTEAFF. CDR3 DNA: TGTGCCAGCAGTGAAGGGGACGGCACTGAAGCTTTCTTT.

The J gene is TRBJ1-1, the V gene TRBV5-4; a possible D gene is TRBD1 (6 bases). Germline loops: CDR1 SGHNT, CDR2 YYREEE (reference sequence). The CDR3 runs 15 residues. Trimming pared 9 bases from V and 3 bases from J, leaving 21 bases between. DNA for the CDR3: TGTGCCACCGCCAAGGGGGGAGGGTTGTACACTGAAGCTTTCTTT. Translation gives CATAKGGGLYTEAFF.

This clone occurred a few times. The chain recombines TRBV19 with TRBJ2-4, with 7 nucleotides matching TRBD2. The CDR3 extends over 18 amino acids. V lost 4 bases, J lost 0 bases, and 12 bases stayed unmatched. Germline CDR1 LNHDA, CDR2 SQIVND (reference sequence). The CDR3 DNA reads TGTGCCAGTAGTAGCAACACCCACGGGGGGTTAGCCAAAAACATTCAGTACTTC. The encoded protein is CASSSNTHGGLAKNIQYF.

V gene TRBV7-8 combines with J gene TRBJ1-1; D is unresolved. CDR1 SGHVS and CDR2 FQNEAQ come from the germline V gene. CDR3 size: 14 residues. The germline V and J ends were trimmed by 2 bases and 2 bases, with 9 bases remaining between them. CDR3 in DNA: TGTGCCAGCAGCTTAACGACGGGAAACACTGAAGCTTTCTTT. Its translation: CASSLTTGNTEAFF.

The CDR3 spells CASSLGDRPATNEKLFF. The CDR3 region has the DNA TGCGCCAGCAGCTTGGGCGATCGACCTGCAACTAATGAAAAACTGTTTTTT. The chain employs TRBV5-1 and TRBJ1-4, with unresolved D. V gave up 0 bases and J gave up 0 bases, with 12 bases separating them. Germline V gene lookup returns CDR1 SGHRS and CDR2 YFSETQ. The CDR3 loop spans 17 amino acids. The full variable domain, in which reference TRBV5-1 and TRBJ1-4 provide the parts outside the CDR3, is KAGVTQTPRYLIKTRGQQVTLSCSPISGHRSVSWYQQTPGQGLQFLFEYFSETQRNKGNFPGRFSGRQFSNSRSEMNVSTLELGDSALYLCASSLGDRPATNEKLFFGSGTQLSVL.

CDR3 amino acids: CAIRGTSGMGGELFF. The CDR3 bases are TGTGCCATACGGGGGACTAGCGGGATGGGCGGGGAGCTGTTTTTT. The rearrangement links TRBV10-3 to TRBJ2-2; 13 bases agree with TRBD2. Unmatched junction bases numbered 8, after V lost 9 bases and J lost 7 bases. This CDR3 is 15 amino acids long. From germline, CDR1 is ENHRY and CDR2 SYGVKD.

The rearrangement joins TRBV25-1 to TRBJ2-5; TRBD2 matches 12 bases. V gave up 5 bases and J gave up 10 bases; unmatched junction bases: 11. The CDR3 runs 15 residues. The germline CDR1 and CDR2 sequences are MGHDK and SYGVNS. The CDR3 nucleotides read TGTGCCAGCAGTCCGCCCACTAGCGGGAGGCCAAACCAGTACTTC. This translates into CASSPPTSGRPNQYF.

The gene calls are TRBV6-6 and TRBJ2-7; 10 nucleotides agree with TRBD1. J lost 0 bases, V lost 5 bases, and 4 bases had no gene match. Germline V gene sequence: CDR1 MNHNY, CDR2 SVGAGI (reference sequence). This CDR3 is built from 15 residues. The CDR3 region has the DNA TGTGCCAGCAGTCCCAGACAGGGGGCCTCCTACGAGCAGTACTTC. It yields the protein CASSPRQGASYEQYF.

The CDR3 nucleotides are TGTGCCAGCAGCCGAGGCTCCGTCCTCGCCCGTGAAGCTTTCTTT. Its translation is CASSRGSVLAREAFF. The chain employs TRBV7-2 and TRBJ1-1; D call uncertain. The V and J ends lost 5 bases and 7 bases respectively, with 20 bases between them. The germline V gene has CDR1 SGHTA and CDR2 FQGNSA. This CDR3 contains 15 residues. Together with reference TRBV7-2 and TRBJ1-1, the CDR3 gives the full variable domain: GAGVSQSPSNKVTEKGKDVELRCDPISGHTALYWYRQSLGQGLEFLIYFQGNSAPDKSGLPSDRFSAERTGGSVSTLTIQRTQQEDSAVYLCASSRGSVLAREAFFGQGTRLTVV.

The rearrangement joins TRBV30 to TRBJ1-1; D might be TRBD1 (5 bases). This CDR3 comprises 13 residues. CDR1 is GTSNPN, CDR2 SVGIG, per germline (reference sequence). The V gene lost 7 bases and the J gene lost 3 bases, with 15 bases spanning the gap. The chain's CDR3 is CALMGVGDTEAFF. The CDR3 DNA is TGTGCCTTGATGGGGGTGGGAGACACTGAAGCTTTCTTT.

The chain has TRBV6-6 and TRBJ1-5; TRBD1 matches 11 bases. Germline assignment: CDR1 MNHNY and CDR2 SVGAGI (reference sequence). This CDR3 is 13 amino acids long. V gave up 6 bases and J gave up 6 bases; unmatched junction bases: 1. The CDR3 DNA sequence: TGTGCCAGCAGGGGACAGGGGGTTCAGCCCCAGCATTTT. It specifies CASRGQGVQPQHF.

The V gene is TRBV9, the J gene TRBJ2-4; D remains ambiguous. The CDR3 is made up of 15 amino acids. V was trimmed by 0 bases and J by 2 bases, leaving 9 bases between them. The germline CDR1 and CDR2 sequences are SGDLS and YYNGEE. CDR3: CASSVAEGSKNIQYF. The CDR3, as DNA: TGTGCCAGCAGCGTAGCTGAAGGGTCCAAAAACATTCAGTACTTC.

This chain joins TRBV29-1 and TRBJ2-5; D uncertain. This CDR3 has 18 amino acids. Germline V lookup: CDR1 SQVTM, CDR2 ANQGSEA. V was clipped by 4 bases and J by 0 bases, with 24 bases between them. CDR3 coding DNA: TGCAGCGTTGCTATTTCTGGGGTTGGTTCGGGTTACCAAGAGACCCAGTACTTC. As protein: CSVAISGVGSGYQETQYF.

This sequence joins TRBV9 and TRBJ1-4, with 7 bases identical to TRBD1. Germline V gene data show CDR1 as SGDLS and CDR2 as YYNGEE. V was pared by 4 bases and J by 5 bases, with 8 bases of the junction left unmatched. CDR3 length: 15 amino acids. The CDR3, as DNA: TGTGCCAGCAGCCATCGGAGCAGGGGGAATGAAAAACTGTTTTTT. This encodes CASSHRSRGNEKLFF. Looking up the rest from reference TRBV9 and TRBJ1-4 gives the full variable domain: DSGVTQTPKHLITATGQRVTLRCSPRSGDLSVYWYQQSLDQGLQFLIQYYNGEERAKGNILERFSAQQFPDLHSELNLSSLELGDSALYFCASSHRSRGNEKLFFGSGTQLSVL.

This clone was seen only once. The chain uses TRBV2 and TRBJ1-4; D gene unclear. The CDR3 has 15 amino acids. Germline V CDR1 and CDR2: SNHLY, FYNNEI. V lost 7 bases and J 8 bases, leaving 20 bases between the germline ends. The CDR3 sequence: CASTRGRDRGEKLFF. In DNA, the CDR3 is TGTGCCAGCACCAGAGGGCGGGATCGAGGCGAAAAACTGTTTTTT.

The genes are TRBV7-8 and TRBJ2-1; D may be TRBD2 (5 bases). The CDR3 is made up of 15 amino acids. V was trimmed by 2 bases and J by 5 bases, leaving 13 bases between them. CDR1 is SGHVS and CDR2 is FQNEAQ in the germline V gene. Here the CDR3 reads CASSLIGLANNEQFF. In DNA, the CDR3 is TGTGCCAGCAGCTTAATAGGCCTAGCCAACAATGAGCAGTTCTTC.

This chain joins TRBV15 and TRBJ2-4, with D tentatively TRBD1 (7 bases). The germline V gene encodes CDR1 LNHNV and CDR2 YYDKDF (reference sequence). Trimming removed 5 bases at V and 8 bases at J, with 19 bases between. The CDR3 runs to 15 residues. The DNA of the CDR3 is TGTGCCACCAGCGAGGGGCAGGGGGGACAATACATTCAGTACTTC. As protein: CATSEGQGGQYIQYF. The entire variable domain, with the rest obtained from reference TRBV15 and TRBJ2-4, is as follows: DAMVIQNPRYQVTQFGKPVTLSCSQTLNHNVMYWYQQKSSQAPKLLFHYYDKDFNNEADTPDNFQSRRPNTSFCFLDIRSPGLGDTAMYLCATSEGQGGQYIQYFGAGTRLSVL.